These 3 T cell receptor beta chains originate from one sample sequenced in a study of identical twins. Via MiXCR, TCRdb re-called the 5' RACE reads, giving one row per CDR3 protein. The top ten clones hold around 0.98% of a sample with hundreds of thousands of distinct CDR3 sequences, over 8.5% of them seen once. This sample also belongs to another study, concerning yellow fever vaccine responses in identical twins.

The sample taken for sequencing was PBMCs. The receptors originated from a woman younger than 35 in good health.

In this sample, this clonotype turned up many times. J is TRBJ1-2 and V is TRBV24-1, with TRBD1 matching 10 bases. The germline gives CDR1 KGHDR, CDR2 SFDVKD. CDR3 size: 15 residues. After removal of 3 bases from V and 7 bases from J, the junction contained 7 bases not matched to a gene. The CDR3 DNA reads as TGTGCCACCAGTGATGCCGGGACAGGGGCTTTTGGCTACACCTTC. Its translation is CATSDAGTGAFGYTF.

This clonotype has at least ten counts. The chain has TRBV25-1 and TRBJ2-1; the D gene is possibly TRBD2 (6 bases). CDR1 and CDR2 (germline): MGHDK, SYGVNS. V lost 1 base and J lost 8, with 15 bases in between. CDR3 length: 15 residues. The CDR3 DNA reads TGTGCCAGCAGTGAATTGGATCGGGGGATGGATGAGCAGTTCTTC. Translating it yields CASSELDRGMDEQFF.

This clonotype was seen only a few times. The chain recombines TRBV28 with TRBJ2-7; TRBD2 aligns across 7 bases. J gave up 6 bases and V 5 bases, and 13 bases lay outside the gene matches. In germline, CDR1 is MDHEN, CDR2 SYDVKM. The CDR3 extends over 15 amino acids. CDR3: CASSPPSTSRAEQYF. Here the CDR3 DNA reads TGTGCCAGCAGTCCCCCTTCGACTAGCCGAGCCGAGCAGTACTTC.